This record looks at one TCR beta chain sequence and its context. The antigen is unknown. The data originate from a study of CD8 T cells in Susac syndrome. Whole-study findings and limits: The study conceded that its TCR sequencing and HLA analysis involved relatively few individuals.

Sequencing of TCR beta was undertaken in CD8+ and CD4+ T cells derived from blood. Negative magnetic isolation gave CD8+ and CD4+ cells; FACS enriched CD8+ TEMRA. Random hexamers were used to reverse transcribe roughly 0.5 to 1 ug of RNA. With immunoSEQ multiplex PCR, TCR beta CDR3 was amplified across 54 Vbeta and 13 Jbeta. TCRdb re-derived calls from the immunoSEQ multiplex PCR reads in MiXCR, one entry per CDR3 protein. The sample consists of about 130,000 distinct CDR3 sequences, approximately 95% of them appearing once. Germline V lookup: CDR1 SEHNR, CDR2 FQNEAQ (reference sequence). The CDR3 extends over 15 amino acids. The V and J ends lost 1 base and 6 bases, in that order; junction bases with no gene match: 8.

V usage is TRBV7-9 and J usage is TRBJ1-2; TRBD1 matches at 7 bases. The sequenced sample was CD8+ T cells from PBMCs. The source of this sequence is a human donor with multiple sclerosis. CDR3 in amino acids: CASSLGTGNPDGYTF. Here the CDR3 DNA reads TGTGCCAGCAGCTTAGGGACAGGTAATCCCGATGGCTACACCTTC.